These 16 T cell receptor beta chains share one sample of origin, sequenced in a study of control samples from healthy donors and cancer patients. Repertoires were generated with immunoSEQ multiplex PCR, while TCRdb's copy carries only in-frame clones and drops some. The sample carries about 250,000 clones, roughly four fifths recorded once. Sequencing was performed on PBMCs. The receptor source for this set is a woman aged 60 to 75 with lung cancer.

The V and J genes are TRBV13 and TRBJ2-1; 9 bases line up with TRBD2. The CDR3 is 16 amino acids. The V gene end was trimmed by 0 bases and the J gene end by 10 bases; junction bases not matched to a gene: 10. From germline, CDR1 is PRHDT and CDR2 FYEKMQ (reference sequence). The CDR3 sequence: CASSLGSAGGPGEQFF. CDR3 bases: TGTGCCAGCAGCTTAGGGTCGGCGGGAGGGCCTGGCGAGCAGTTCTTC.

The chain employs TRBV28 and TRBJ1-1, with D maybe TRBD1 (5 bases). Germline values: CDR1 MDHEN, CDR2 SYDVKM. The CDR3 has 15 residues. Trimming stripped 5 bases from V and 2 bases from J, with 15 bases between. CDR3 residues: CASSRRGHFNTEAFF. The CDR3 DNA follows: TGTGCCAGCAGTCGTAGAGGACACTTCAACACTGAAGCTTTCTTT. The whole variable domain, remainder taken from reference TRBV28 and TRBJ1-1, is DVKVTQSSRYLVKRTGEKVFLECVQDMDHENMFWYRQDPGLGLRLIYFSYDVKMKEKGDIPEGYSVSREKKERFSLILESASTNQTSMYLCASSRRGHFNTEAFFGQGTRLTVV.

V and J are TRBV28 and TRBJ1-2, with D hard to call. Germline CDR1 and CDR2: MDHEN and SYDVKM. The length of the CDR3 is 15 residues. The V end was cut by 2 bases, the J end by 8 bases, with 18 bases between. The CDR3 sequence is CASSLNVGRPPGYTF. The DNA for the CDR3 is TGTGCCAGCAGTTTAAATGTCGGAAGGCCTCCCGGCTACACCTTC.

This clone appeared a single time. The chain links TRBV5-1 to TRBJ1-4, with 7 positions matching TRBD1. The trim removed 1 base at V and 7 bases at J, leaving 4 bases unmatched. Looked up from germline, CDR1 is SGHRS and CDR2 is YFSETQ. The CDR3 is 14 amino acids. CDR3 DNA: TGCGCCAGCAGCTTGAACAGGGGATCTGAAAAACTGTTTTTT. It codes for CASSLNRGSEKLFF.

The chain has TRBV6-5 and TRBJ2-2; tentative D call: TRBD2 (5 bases). From germline, CDR1 is MNHEY and CDR2 SVGAGI. The V and J ends lost 8 bases and 4 bases respectively, with 17 bases between them. This CDR3 region has 15 residues. The CDR3 DNA is TGTGCCAGCTCAGGCAGCGGTTATCTCACCGGGGAGCTGTTTTTT. Protein: CASSGSGYLTGELFF.

This sequence joins TRBV7-3 and TRBJ2-5; the match to TRBD1 covers 7 bases. V lost 5 bases to trimming and J lost 0 bases; unmatched junction nucleotides: 9. CDR3 length: 16 residues. The V gene's germline CDR1 is SGHTA and CDR2 FQGTGA. This CDR3 reads CASSPNPTGYQETQYF. CDR3 bases: TGTGCCAGCAGCCCTAACCCGACAGGGTACCAAGAGACCCAGTACTTC.

V and J are TRBV14 and TRBJ1-4; D might be TRBD1 (5 bases). Trimming left V 2 bases short and J 0 bases short, with 10 bases between. The CDR3 contains 16 residues. Germline lookup yields CDR1 SGHDN and CDR2 FVKESK. The DNA of the CDR3 is TGTGCCAGCAGCCAACTTGCGACAGCAACTAATGAAAAACTGTTTTTT. Amino acids: CASSQLATATNEKLFF.

The chain uses TRBV7-8 and TRBJ2-7; 7 nucleotides match TRBD1. V lost 6 bases and J lost 1; bases outside the gene matches: 9. This CDR3 is 15 amino acids long. The germline gives CDR1 SGHVS, CDR2 FQNEAQ. CDR3 in amino acids: CASRTGTAASYEQYF. The CDR3 bases are TGTGCCAGCAGGACCGGGACAGCAGCTTCCTACGAGCAGTACTTC.

This clone was picked up a small number of times. The chain joins TRBV5-1 to TRBJ1-1, with 7 bases identical to TRBD1. The germline V gene has CDR1 SGHRS and CDR2 YFSETQ. V lost 1 base and J lost 1; bases outside the gene matches: 1. The CDR3 is made up of 14 amino acids. The CDR3 DNA follows: TGCGCCAGCAGCTTGACAGGGGAGAACACTGAAGCTTTCTTT. The encoded protein is CASSLTGENTEAFF.

In this sample, this clone turned up once. The V gene is TRBV28, the J gene TRBJ1-1; no clear D. This CDR3 is built from 12 residues. Germline V gene lookup returns CDR1 MDHEN and CDR2 SYDVKM. V gave up 2 bases and J gave up 4 bases, with 5 bases separating them. CDR3 nucleotides: TGTGCCAGCAGTTTAAGGAGCACTGAAGCTTTCTTT. This gives the protein CASSLRSTEAFF.

About this clone itself: At one boundary the junction diverges from the germline segment, which might be a read error. The chain recombines TRBV5-1 with TRBJ1-2, with 7 bases lining up with TRBD1. This CDR3 contains 14 residues. CDR1 and CDR2 from the germline V gene are SGHRS and YFSETQ. The CDR3 is CASHVSGTDYDYTF. The CDR3 region has the DNA TGCGCCAGCCACGTGTCCGGGACAGACTATGACTACACCTTC.

The rearrangement joins TRBV12-3 or TRBV12-4 to TRBJ1-5; the D is unclear. Trimming shortened V by 5 bases and J by 7 bases, and 9 bases separated the two germline ends. This CDR3 has 12 amino acids. In nucleotides, the CDR3 is TGTGCCAGCAGTCGGCACCAGCAGCCCCAGCATTTT. Encoded protein: CASSRHQQPQHF.

This chain connects TRBV3-1 (or the pseudogene TRBV3-2) to TRBJ2-5; 11 bases are shared with TRBD2. The CDR3 sequence is 19 residues long. V lost 7 bases to trimming and J lost 1 base; unmatched junction nucleotides: 17. The germline CDR1 and CDR2 sequences are LGHDT and YNNKEL (reference sequence). The CDR3: CASNPGGYSGRASQETQYF. DNA for the CDR3: TGTGCCAGCAACCCCGGAGGGTATAGCGGGAGGGCCTCCCAAGAGACCCAGTACTTC.

This clone was observed a handful of times. The rearrangement links TRBV28 to TRBJ2-4; the D gene is possibly TRBD2 (5 bases). This CDR3 is 18 amino acids long. The ends were cut back, 5 bases at V and 1 base at J, with 21 bases in the middle. Germline CDR1 is MDHEN and CDR2 is SYDVKM. The CDR3 DNA reads TGTGCCAGCAGTAACCAGGCCCCTAGTGGCGGGGCCAAAAACATTCAGTACTTC. This codes for CASSNQAPSGGAKNIQYF. Full variable domain (outside the CDR3, taken from reference TRBV28 and TRBJ2-4): DVKVTQSSRYLVKRTGEKVFLECVQDMDHENMFWYRQDPGLGLRLIYFSYDVKMKEKGDIPEGYSVSREKKERFSLILESASTNQTSMYLCASSNQAPSGGAKNIQYFGAGTRLSVL.

V usage is TRBV29-1 and J usage is TRBJ1-2; D might be TRBD1 (5 bases). Trimming stripped 2 bases from V and 8 bases from J, with 15 bases between. In germline, CDR1 is SQVTM, CDR2 ANQGSEA. This CDR3 spans 13 amino acids. CDR3 nucleotides: TGCAGCGTTGAACAGGGTGGGTCGGGAGGCTACACCTTC. As protein: CSVEQGGSGGYTF.

The V and J genes are TRBV19 and TRBJ1-2; D may be TRBD1 (6 bases). In germline, CDR1 is LNHDA, CDR2 SQIVND (reference sequence). Trimming stripped 5 bases from V and 8 bases from J, with 15 bases between. The CDR3 loop spans 13 amino acids. The CDR3 loop is CASSPHWDNGYTF. The CDR3 nucleotides read TGTGCCAGTAGTCCACACTGGGACAACGGCTACACCTTC.